A selection of T cell receptor beta chains follows, all from one sample in a study of CD8 T cells in ankylosing spondylitis. TCRdb used MiXCR to reprocess the 5' RACE reads, holding one entry per CDR3 protein. The sample carries about 220,000 distinct CDR3 sequences, about 7.3% recorded once. Specimen: blood, either unsorted or a sorted T cell fraction (not recorded which). Receptors originate from a male donor with ankylosing spondylitis. Both conserved end residues are part of each CDR3. Fields, in order: V gene, D gene, J gene, clone size, CDR3 DNA, CDR3 protein. The D gene is left open where the match is weak. Clone size is not always given. Where it is, it says once, few, many or a class for expanded clones.

>TRBV12-3/TRBV12-4|TRBD2|TRBJ2-7|many
TGTGCCAGCAGTTCCCGGGCGGGGGGGAATTTTCTCTACGAGCAGTACTTC
CASSSRAGGNFLYEQYF
>TRBV20-1|NA|TRBJ1-5|NA
TGCAGTGCTAGAGATCCTCAAGGGATGGGCCAGCCCCAGCATTTT
CSARDPQGMGQPQHF
>TRBV12-5|TRBD1|TRBJ2-5|many
TGTGCTAGTGGCTCGGGACAGATCAACCAAGAGACCCAGTACTTC
CASGSGQINQETQYF
>TRBV11-2|NA|TRBJ2-5|NA
TGTGCCAGCAGCCTCGAGGCCCCAGCGGGAGAGACCCAGTACTTC
CASSLEAPAGETQYF
>TRBV5-1|NA|TRBJ1-1|NA
TGCGCCAGCAGCTTGGAGTACAGAGACACTGAAGCTTTCTTT
CASSLEYRDTEAFF
>TRBV27|TRBD1|TRBJ2-7|many
TGTGCCAGCAGGGGACAGAACTACGAGCAGTACTTC
CASRGQNYEQYF
>TRBV29-1|TRBD2|TRBJ2-1|NA
TGCAGCGTTGGGCTAGCGGGAGGCGACTCCTACAATGAGCAGTTCTTC
CSVGLAGGDSYNEQFF
>TRBV28|NA|TRBJ2-1|many
TGTGCCAGCAGTCGTTTAAGCTCCTACAATGAGCAGTTCTTC
CASSRLSSYNEQFF
>TRBV4-2|NA|TRBJ2-5|many
TGTGCCAGCAGCCAAGAGGGGGGGGGCCAGCTCCAAGAGACCCAGTACTTC
CASSQEGGGQLQETQYF
>TRBV3-1|TRBD2|TRBJ2-1|many
TGTGCCAGCAGCCACGTCACTAGCGGGAGGCGGTACAATGAGCAGTTCTTC
CASSHVTSGRRYNEQFF
>TRBV29-1|TRBD2|TRBJ2-2|many
TGCAGCGCCCTCCGGACTAGCGGGGGGAACACCGGGGAGCTGTTTTTT
CSALRTSGGNTGELFF
>TRBV5-6|TRBD1|TRBJ1-2|many
TGTGCCAGCAGCTTGGTTCAGGGGGCTTCGCACTATGGCTACACCTTC
CASSLVQGASHYGYTF
>TRBV4-3|NA|TRBJ2-7|many
TGCGCCAGCAGCCAGGGCTCGGCGTACGAGCAGTACTTC
CASSQGSAYEQYF
>TRBV12-3/TRBV12-4|NA|TRBJ2-2|many
TGTGCCAGCAGTTTTGTTGAGACCGGGGAGCTGTTTTTT
CASSFVETGELFF
>TRBV9|TRBD2|TRBJ2-2|many
TGTGCCAGCAGCCCCTGGACTAGCGGGGGCGGGGAGCTGTTTTTT
CASSPWTSGGGELFF
>TRBV20-1|TRBD2|TRBJ2-7|many
TGCAGTGCTAGAGATCGGGCTAGCGGGGCACCCTACGAGCAGTACTTC
CSARDRASGAPYEQYF
>TRBV7-8|TRBD2|TRBJ2-7|many
TGTGCCAGCAGCTTCGGTCCGGGGGGTGTTACCTACGAGCAGTACTTC
CASSFGPGGVTYEQYF
>TRBV9|TRBD1|TRBJ2-7|many
TGTGCCAGCAGCGAGGGGACAGGGACCCCCTACGAGCAGTACTTC
CASSEGTGTPYEQYF
>TRBV4-3|NA|TRBJ1-3|many
TGCGCCAGCAGCCAAGGCATGGGGACTGGAAACACCATATATTTT
CASSQGMGTGNTIYF
>TRBV25-1|NA|TRBJ2-5|NA
TGTGCCAGCAGTGCGGGCCTCCAAGAGACCCAGTACTTC
CASSAGLQETQYF
>TRBV28|TRBD2|TRBJ2-1|many
TGTGCCAGCACTAGCGGGAGGGCCGGCGAGCAGTTCTTC
CASTSGRAGEQFF
>TRBV27|NA|TRBJ1-3|many
TGTGCCGCGGGGAGGGATTCCTCTGGAAACACCATATATTTT
CAAGRDSSGNTIYF
>TRBV4-2|NA|TRBJ1-2|many
TGTGCCAGCAGCCACCCTAGGGGTGTTAACTATGGCTACACCTTC
CASSHPRGVNYGYTF
>TRBV20-1|NA|TRBJ1-2|many
TGCAGTGCTGCCGGGGCAGGGTCTAACTATGGCTACACCTTC
CSAAGAGSNYGYTF
>TRBV7-3|TRBD1|TRBJ1-1|many
TGTGCCAGCAGCCCCAGGGGGCAGAACACTGAAGCTTTCTTT
CASSPRGQNTEAFF
>TRBV5-1|NA|TRBJ1-4|many
TGCGCCAGCAGAGACGACCGGAGAAAACTGTTTTTT
CASRDDRRKLFF
>TRBV28|NA|TRBJ2-5|many
TGTGCCAGCAGTTTGTCTGGGGGGACCCAAGAGACCCAGTACTTC
CASSLSGGTQETQYF
>TRBV7-8|NA|TRBJ1-1|many
TGTGCCAGCAGCTTAGCGCGGGGCACTGAAGCTTTCTTT
CASSLARGTEAFF
>TRBV28|NA|TRBJ1-1|many
TGTGCCAGCAGTTTAAATCGCGGACAACCGAACACTGAAGCTTTCTTT
CASSLNRGQPNTEAFF